This paragraph reports one T cell receptor beta chain. This specimen belongs to a study of blood T cell repertoires in COVID-19. At the level of the study: From T cells, B-cell-depleted T cells, or PBMCs came the material, which was cDNA or gDNA.

Libraries were prepared by immunoSEQ multiplex PCR; TCRdb keeps only in-frame clonotypes and omits some of them. This table has approximately 360,000 clones, around 87% appearing once. The CDR3 length is 16 residues. Trimming pared 2 bases from V and 6 bases from J, leaving 18 bases between. In germline, CDR1 is SGDLS, CDR2 YYNGEE. Donors were grouped by their self-reported clinical history. The source is a man in his forties in a cohort exposed to, infected with or recovered from COVID-19 (not recorded which). The source material was PBMCs or T cells enriched from blood (not recorded which). The chain couples TRBV9 to TRBJ2-1; D not resolved. The DNA of the CDR3 is TGTGCCAGCAGCGTCTCGAATTCCCCCGACTTCAATGAGCAGTTCTTC. Protein sequence: CASSVSNSPDFNEQFF.